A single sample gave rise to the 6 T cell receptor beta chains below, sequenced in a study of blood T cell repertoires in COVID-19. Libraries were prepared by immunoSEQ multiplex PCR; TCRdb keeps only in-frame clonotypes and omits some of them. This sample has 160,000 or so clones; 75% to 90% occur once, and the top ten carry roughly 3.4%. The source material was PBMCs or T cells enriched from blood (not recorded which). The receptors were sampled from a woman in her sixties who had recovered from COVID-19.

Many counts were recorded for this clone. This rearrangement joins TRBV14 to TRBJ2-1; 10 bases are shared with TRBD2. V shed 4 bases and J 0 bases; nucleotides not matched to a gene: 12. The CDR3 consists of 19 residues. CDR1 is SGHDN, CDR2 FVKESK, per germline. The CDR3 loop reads CASSPKRGGFGSSYNEQFF. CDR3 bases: TGTGCCAGCAGCCCGAAGCGGGGGGGTTTCGGAAGCTCCTACAATGAGCAGTTCTTC.

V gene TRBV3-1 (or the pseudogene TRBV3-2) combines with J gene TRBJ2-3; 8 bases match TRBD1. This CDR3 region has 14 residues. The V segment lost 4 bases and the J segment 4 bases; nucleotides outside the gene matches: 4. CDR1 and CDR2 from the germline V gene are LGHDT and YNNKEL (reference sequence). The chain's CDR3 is CASSPLDRADTQYF. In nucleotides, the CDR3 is TGTGCCAGCAGCCCTTTGGACAGGGCAGATACGCAGTATTTT.

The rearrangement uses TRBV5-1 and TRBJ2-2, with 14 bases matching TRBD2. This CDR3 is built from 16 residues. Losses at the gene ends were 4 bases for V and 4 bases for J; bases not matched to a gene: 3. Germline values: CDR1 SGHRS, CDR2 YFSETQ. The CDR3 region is CASSPTSGGATGELFF. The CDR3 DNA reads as TGCGCCAGCAGCCCGACTAGCGGGGGGGCCACCGGGGAGCTGTTTTTT.

CDR3 coding DNA: TGTGCCAGCAGCCAGTTCGTTGGGGGCCAAGGCGGGGAGCTGTTTTTT. Its translation: CASSQFVGGQGGELFF. The chain combines TRBV7-6 with TRBJ2-2, with D possibly TRBD1 on 6 matching bases. Per the germline V gene, CDR1 is SGHVS and CDR2 is FNYEAQ. There are 16 residues in the CDR3. V was trimmed by 5 bases and J by 7 bases, leaving 20 bases between them.

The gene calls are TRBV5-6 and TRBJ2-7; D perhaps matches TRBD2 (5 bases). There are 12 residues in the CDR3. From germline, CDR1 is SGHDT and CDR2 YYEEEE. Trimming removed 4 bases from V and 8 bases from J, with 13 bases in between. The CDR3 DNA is TGTGCCAGCAGCCTCTCGGGGTTCCAGCAGTACTTC. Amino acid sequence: CASSLSGFQQYF. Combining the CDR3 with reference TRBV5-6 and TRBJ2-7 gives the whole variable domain DAGVTQSPTHLIKTRGQQVTLRCSPKSGHDTVSWYQQALGQGPQFIFQYYEEEERQRGNFPDRFSGHQFPNYSSELNVNALLLGDSALYLCASSLSGFQQYFGPGTRLTVT.

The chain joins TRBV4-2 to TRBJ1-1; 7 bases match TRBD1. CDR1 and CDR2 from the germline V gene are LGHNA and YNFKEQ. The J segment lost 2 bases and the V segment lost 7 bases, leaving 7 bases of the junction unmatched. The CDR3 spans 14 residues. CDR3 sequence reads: CASTQRQGNTEAFF. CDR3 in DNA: TGTGCCAGCACCCAGAGACAGGGTAACACTGAAGCTTTCTTT.